Listed here is a single T cell receptor (beta chain). Its cognate antigen has yet to be identified. No base-level quality is on record; no much larger clone is a single base apart. The data stem from a study of Tregs in tolerant kidney transplant recipients (dated by TCRdb to about 2019). Regarding the complete study: Related donors were used in the transplants with nonmyeloablative bone marrow transplantation, and mixed chimerism was transient in the human trials. TCRbeta sequencing was used in the study to identify donor-specific regulatory T cells before combined kidney and bone marrow transplantation, and the identified cells were then tracked after transplant. What the study reported, not specific to this receptor: Biological reproducibility was not directly assessed, although technical replication error appeared to be minimal. Donor-specific Treg expansion was found to exceed global Treg expansion in tolerant patients, suggesting antigen-driven rather than nonspecific expansion. Expanding Tregs with activated donor B cells appeared to identify the most biologically relevant and donor-specific TCRbeta repertoire. For some patients the PCR primers changed over time, which made it impossible to compare the samples from those patients at the nucleotide level. The study was constrained by small patient numbers, and validation of the findings is required in larger populations and under other immunosuppression protocols.

The time point label, as the study defines it: blood sample drawn before combined kidney and bone marrow transplant. Thawed PBMCs were FACS-sorted into unstimulated Tregs (CD4+CD25+CD127-), CD4+ non-Tregs (CD4+CD25-), CD4 cells and CD8 cells. Before Treg sorting, thawed PBMCs were rested overnight at 37°C with approximately 210 IU/ml IL-2. The patients were a few recipients of combined kidney and bone marrow transplants from the ITN036ST trial, and samples were available only from these trial subjects. Healthy control blood was processed by Ficoll density gradient to PBMCs and cryopreserved; patient PBMCs were collected before and after transplant. For TCRbeta CDR3 sequencing, genomic DNA from the sorted cells was extracted using the QIAGEN DNeasy Blood and Tissue Kit. High-throughput TCRbeta CDR3 sequencing was carried out commercially through immunoSEQ, with PCR amplification with bias correction and internal controls included. Under the source paper's analysis protocol: A unique productive TCRbeta sequence was defined by the CDR3 nucleotide sequence when primers matched, and otherwise by the CDR3 amino acid sequence together with the Vbeta and Jbeta genes. To correct sorting error, sequences shared between sorted populations at a frequency ratio of 2:1 or less were removed; the rest were assigned to the higher population. A sequence was defined as donor-reactive if the sequence was expanded at least 5-fold in CFSE-low cells compared with unstimulated cells and had a frequency of at least 0.01% in CFSE-low cells. Repertoire divergence was quantified by Jensen-Shannon divergence using the top 100 TCRbeta sequences ranked by frequency. When a sample had multiple sequencing runs, each run was corrected for sorting error separately and the runs were then pooled. TCRdb stores this immuneACCESS table with in-frame sequences only. Part of the clones is absent; in the studies checked, under half of the shortfall reflects unresolved V genes, and no reason is known for the rest. That table furnishes V, J and clone size, whereas the DNA furnished D and trimming. The sample contains 55,000 to 70,000 clones, roughly 85% of them found a single time. Approximately 2.1% of the sample is taken by the ten largest.

This specimen consisted of Tregs from blood, obtained before the transplant. This TCR derives from a human donor who received a combined kidney and bone marrow transplant.

For the CDR3, the sequence is CASSPDRGAETQYF. Here is the DNA: TGTGCCAGCAGCCCCGACAGGGGGGCCGAGACCCAGTACTTC. The chain is assembled from TRBV7-7 and TRBJ2-5, and TRBD1 aligns with 9 junction nucleotides. CDR1 and CDR2 were assigned from the germline V gene (reference sequence) as SSHAT and FNYEAQ. From its cysteine to its phenylalanine, the CDR3 spans 14 amino acids. Here the CDR3 DNA is all that survives: 42 bases in frame from base 1. Compared with germline, V lacks 5 bases and J lacks 5 bases; bases without a gene match: 6.